This T cell receptor beta chain was captured by sequencing in a study of OX40 agonist ivuxolimab in advanced cancers. Measured with immunoSEQ multiplex PCR; TCRdb has only the in-frame clones, and not every one. The sample gives around 57,000 clones, 80% to 90% of which show up once; 0.95% to 1.5% is in the top ten. This clone was seen once. What it recognizes is unknown. Germline V lookup: CDR1 KGHSH, CDR2 LQKENI. V gave up 2 bases and J gave up 4 bases, with 1 base separating them. The CDR3 sequence is 11 residues long. Broader study findings: CD8+ T cells were the subset that, on average, had more expanded clones than CD4+. Some patients who did not respond also had low normalized T-cell clonal expansion. At 0.1 to 3.0 mg/kg and by week 6, clonal expansion occurred in CD4+ and CD8+ blood T cells.

The sequence derives from an adult with an advanced solid tumor such as melanoma, head and neck, liver or kidney cancer. Here the sequenced sample was CD4+ or CD8+ T cells sorted from blood, taken in a trial of the OX40 agonist ivuxolimab. The chain joins TRBV18 to TRBJ2-3; D remains ambiguous. The CDR3 sequence is CASSPADTQYF. CDR3 bases: TGTGCCAGCTCACCAGCAGATACGCAGTATTTT.